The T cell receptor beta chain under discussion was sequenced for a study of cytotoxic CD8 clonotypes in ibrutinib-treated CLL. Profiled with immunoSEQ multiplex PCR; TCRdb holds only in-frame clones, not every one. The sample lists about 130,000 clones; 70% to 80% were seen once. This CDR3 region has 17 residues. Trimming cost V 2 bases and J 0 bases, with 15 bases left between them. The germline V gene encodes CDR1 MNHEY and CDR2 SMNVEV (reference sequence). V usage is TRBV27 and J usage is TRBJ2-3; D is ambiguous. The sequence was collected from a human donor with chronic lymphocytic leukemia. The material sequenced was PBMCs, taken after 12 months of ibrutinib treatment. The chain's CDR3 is CASSLQSLPESTDTQYF. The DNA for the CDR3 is TGTGCCAGCAGTTTACAATCACTACCCGAGAGCACAGATACGCAGTATTTT.